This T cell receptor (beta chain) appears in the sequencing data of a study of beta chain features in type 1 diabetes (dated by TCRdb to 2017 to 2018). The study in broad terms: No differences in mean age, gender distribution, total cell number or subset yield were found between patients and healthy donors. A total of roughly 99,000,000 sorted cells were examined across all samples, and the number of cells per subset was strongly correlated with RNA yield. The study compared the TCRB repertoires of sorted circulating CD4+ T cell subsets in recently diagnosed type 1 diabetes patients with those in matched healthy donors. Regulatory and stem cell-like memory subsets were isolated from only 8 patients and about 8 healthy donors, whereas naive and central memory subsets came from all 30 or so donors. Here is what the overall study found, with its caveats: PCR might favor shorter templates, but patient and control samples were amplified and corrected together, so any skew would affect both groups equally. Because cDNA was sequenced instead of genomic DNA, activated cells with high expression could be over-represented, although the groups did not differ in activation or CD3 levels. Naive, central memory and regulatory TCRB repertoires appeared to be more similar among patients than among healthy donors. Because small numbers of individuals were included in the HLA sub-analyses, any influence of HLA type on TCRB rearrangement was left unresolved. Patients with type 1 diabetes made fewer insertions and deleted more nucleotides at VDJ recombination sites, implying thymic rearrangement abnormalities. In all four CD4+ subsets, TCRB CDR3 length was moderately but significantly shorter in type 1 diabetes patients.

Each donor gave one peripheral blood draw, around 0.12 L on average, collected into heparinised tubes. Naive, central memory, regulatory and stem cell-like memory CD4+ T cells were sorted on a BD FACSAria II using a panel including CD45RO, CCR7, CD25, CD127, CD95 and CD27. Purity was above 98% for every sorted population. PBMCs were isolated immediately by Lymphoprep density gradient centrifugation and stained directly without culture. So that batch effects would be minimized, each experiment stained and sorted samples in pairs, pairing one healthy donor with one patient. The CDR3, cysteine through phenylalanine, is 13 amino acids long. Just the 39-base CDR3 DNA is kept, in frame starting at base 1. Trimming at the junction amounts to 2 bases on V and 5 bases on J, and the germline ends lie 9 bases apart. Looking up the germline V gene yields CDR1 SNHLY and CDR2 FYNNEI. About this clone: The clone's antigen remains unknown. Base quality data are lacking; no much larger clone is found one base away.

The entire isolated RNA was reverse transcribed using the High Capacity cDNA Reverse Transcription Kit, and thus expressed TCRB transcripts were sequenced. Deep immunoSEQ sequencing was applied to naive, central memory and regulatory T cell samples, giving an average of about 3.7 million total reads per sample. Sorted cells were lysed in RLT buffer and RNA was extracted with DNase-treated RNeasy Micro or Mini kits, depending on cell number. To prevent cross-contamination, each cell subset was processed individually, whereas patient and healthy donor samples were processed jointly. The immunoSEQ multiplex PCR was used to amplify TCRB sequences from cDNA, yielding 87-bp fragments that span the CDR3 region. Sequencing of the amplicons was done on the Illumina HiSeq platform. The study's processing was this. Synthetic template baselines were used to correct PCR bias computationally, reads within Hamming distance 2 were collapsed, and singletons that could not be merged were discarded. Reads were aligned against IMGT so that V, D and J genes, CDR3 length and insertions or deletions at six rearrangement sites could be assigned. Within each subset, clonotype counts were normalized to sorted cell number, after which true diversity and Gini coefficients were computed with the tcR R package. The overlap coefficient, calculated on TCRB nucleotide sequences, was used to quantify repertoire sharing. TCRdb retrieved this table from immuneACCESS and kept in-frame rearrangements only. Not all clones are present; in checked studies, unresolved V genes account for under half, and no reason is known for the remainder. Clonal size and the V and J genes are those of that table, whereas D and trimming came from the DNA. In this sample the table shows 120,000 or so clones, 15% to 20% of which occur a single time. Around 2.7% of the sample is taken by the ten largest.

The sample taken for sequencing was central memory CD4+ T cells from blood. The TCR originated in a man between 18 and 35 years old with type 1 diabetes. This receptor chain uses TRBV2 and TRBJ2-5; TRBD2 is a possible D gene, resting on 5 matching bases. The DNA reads TGTGCCAGCAGTGAAAGAGGGATGGAGACCCAGTACTTC. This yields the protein CASSERGMETQYF.